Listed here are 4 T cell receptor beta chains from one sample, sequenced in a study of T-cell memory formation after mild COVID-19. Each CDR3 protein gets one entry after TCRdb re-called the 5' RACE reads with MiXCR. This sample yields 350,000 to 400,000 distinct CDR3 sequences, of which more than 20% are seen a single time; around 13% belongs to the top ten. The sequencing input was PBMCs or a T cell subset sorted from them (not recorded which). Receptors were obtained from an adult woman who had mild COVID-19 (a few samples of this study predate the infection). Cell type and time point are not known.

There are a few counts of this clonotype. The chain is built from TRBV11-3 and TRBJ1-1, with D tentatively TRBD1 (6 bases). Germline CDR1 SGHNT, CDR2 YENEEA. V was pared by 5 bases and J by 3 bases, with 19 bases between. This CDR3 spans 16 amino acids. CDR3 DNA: TGTGCCAGCAGCCGGAGCGGGGGCAGGGAGTACACTGAAGCTTTCTTT. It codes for CASSRSGGREYTEAFF.

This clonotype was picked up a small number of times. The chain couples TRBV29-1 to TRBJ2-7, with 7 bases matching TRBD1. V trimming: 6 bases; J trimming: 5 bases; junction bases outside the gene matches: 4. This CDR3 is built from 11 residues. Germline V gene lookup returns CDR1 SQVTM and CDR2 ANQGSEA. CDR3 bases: TGCAGCGTCTCGACAGGGAACGAGCAGTACTTC. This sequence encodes CSVSTGNEQYF.

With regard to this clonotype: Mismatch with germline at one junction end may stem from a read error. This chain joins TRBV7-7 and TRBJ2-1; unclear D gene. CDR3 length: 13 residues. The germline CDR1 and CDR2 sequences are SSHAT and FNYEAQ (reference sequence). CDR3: CASSLTGTNEQFF. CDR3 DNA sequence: TGTGCTAGCAGCCTGACTGGAACAAATGAGCAGTTCTTC.

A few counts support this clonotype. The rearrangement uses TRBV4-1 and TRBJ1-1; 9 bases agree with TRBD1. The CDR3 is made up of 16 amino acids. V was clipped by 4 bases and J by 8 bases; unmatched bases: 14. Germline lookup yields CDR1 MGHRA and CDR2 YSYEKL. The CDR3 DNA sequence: TGCGCCAGCAGCCGGCAAAGACAGGGGGTGGACATCGAAGCTTTCTTT. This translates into CASSRQRQGVDIEAFF.